Listed here are 10 T cell receptor beta chains from one sample, sequenced in a study of identical twins. Using its own MiXCR run on the 5' RACE reads, TCRdb lists one record per CDR3 protein. The sample carries hundreds of thousands of distinct CDR3 sequences, 24% recorded once. These same data were also listed under a study on T cells expressing NK-cell markers.

Material for sequencing was CD4+ T cells sorted from blood. The receptors stem from a woman under 30 in good health.

This clonotype was seen repeatedly, ten times or more. The gene calls are TRBV5-1 and TRBJ2-3; D call uncertain. In germline, CDR1 is SGHRS, CDR2 YFSETQ. With 2 bases removed from V and 1 base from J, the gap between germline ends came to 11 bases. The CDR3 runs to 15 residues. For the CDR3, the DNA is TGCGCCAGCAGCTTTTCCCCCGGAGGCACAGATACGCAGTATTTT. This gives the protein CASSFSPGGTDTQYF.

The chain joins TRBV12-3 or TRBV12-4 to TRBJ2-2, with 9 bases that match TRBD1. This CDR3 contains 14 residues. The V segment lost 6 bases and the J segment 7 bases; nucleotides outside the gene matches: 6. The chain's CDR3 is CASRPGQGYGELFF. DNA for the CDR3: TGTGCCAGCAGACCCGGACAGGGGTACGGGGAGCTGTTTTTT.

This chain links TRBV25-1 with TRBJ1-5; a weak D match, TRBD1 (5 bases). This CDR3 spans 12 amino acids. Deletions cut 5 bases from V and 5 bases from J, with 7 bases between. Germline values: CDR1 MGHDK, CDR2 SYGVNS. The CDR3 DNA reads as TGTGCCAGCAGTACAGGTTATCAGCCCCAGCATTTT. Its protein product is CASSTGYQPQHF.

The chain employs TRBV20-1 and TRBJ2-1; TRBD2 matches at 10 bases. V trimming: 1 base; J trimming: 4 bases; junction bases outside the gene matches: 7. Looked up from germline, CDR1 is DFQATT and CDR2 is SNEGSKA (reference sequence). This CDR3 is 16 amino acids long. The CDR3 reads CSARAISSGGYNEQFF. In DNA, the CDR3 is TGCAGTGCTAGAGCGATCTCTAGCGGGGGTTACAATGAGCAGTTCTTC.

The chain combines TRBV2 with TRBJ2-4, with D unresolved. Germline CDR1 and CDR2: SNHLY and FYNNEI. This CDR3 contains 13 residues. Trimming took 2 bases from V and 15 from J, leaving 17 bases between them. CDR3 in amino acids: CASSETVDGLRYF. DNA for the CDR3: TGTGCCAGCAGTGAAACGGTCGATGGGTTGCGGTACTTC. The entire variable domain, with the rest obtained from reference TRBV2 and TRBJ2-4, is as follows: EPEVTQTPSHQVTQMGQEVILRCVPISNHLYFYWYRQILGQKVEFLVSFYNNEISEKSEIFDDQFSVERPDGSNFTLKIRSTKLEDSAMYFCASSETVDGLRYFGAGTRLSVL.

This clonotype has more than one count but fewer than ten. V is TRBV2 and J is TRBJ2-3, with D hard to call. Germline V gene sequence: CDR1 SNHLY, CDR2 FYNNEI. The CDR3 runs to 12 residues. Deletions cut 4 bases from V and 2 bases from J, with 4 bases between. CDR3 sequence reads: CASSAYTDTQYF. Written as DNA, the CDR3 is TGTGCCAGCAGTGCCTACACAGATACGCAGTATTTT.

This clonotype was seen only a few times. This chain joins TRBV6-1 and TRBJ2-7; 9 bases are shared with TRBD1. Trimming cost V 9 bases and J 5 bases; bases outside gene matches: 11. Germline CDR1 is MNHNS and CDR2 is SASEGT. This CDR3 region has 14 residues. This chain's CDR3 is CASLSGTGKNEQYF. In DNA form, the CDR3 reads TGTGCCAGTTTAAGCGGGACAGGGAAAAACGAGCAGTACTTC.

This chain uses TRBV5-4 with TRBJ2-5; 14 bases align to TRBD2. Germline CDR1 reads SGHNT; CDR2 reads YYREEE (reference sequence). CDR3 length equals 19 residues. J gave up 1 base and V 2 bases, and 10 bases lay outside the gene matches. CDR3 bases: TGTGCCAGCAGCTTCGGGACTAGCGGGAGTACAGTTCCCCAAGAGACCCAGTACTTC. Encoded protein: CASSFGTSGSTVPQETQYF.

The rearrangement joins TRBV27 to TRBJ2-7, with 12 bases identical to TRBD2. The CDR3 is 17 amino acids. V was clipped by 2 bases and J by 3 bases; unmatched bases: 8. From germline, CDR1 is MNHEY and CDR2 SMNVEV (reference sequence). The CDR3 nucleotides read TGTGCCAGCAGTTTAACCAAACTAGCGGGAGGATTCTACGAGCAGTACTTC. Protein product: CASSLTKLAGGFYEQYF.

The J gene is TRBJ2-3, the V gene TRBV7-9, with TRBD1 matching over 9 bases. V lost 5 bases, J lost 4 bases, and 7 bases stayed unmatched. The CDR3 length is 15 residues. CDR1 and CDR2 (germline): SEHNR, FQNEAQ (reference sequence). The chain's CDR3 is CASSTGTGTADTQYF. DNA of the CDR3: TGTGCCAGCAGCACAGGGACAGGGACGGCAGATACGCAGTATTTT. Supplemented by reference TRBV7-9 and TRBJ2-3, the full variable domain reads DTGVSQNPRHKITKRGQNVTFRCDPISEHNRLYWYRQTLGQGPEFLTYFQNEAQLEKSRLLSDRFSAERPKGSFSTLEIQRTEQGDSAMYLCASSTGTGTADTQYFGPGTRLTVL.